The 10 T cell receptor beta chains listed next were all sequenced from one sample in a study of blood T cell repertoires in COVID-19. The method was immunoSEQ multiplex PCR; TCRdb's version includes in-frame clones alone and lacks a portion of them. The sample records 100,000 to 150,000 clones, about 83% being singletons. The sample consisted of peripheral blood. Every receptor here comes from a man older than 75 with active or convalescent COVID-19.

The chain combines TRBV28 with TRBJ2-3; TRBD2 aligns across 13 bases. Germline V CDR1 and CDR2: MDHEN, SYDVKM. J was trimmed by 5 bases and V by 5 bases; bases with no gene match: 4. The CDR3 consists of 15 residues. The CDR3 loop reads CASSRGLAGRDTQYF. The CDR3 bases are TGTGCCAGCAGTCGGGGACTAGCGGGGAGAGATACGCAGTATTTT.

The CDR3, as DNA: TGTGCCACCAGCGCCCGTGGCCCACGATCCTACAATGAGCAGTTCTTC. Its translation: CATSARGPRSYNEQFF. This chain uses TRBV24-1 with TRBJ2-1, with no clear D. Germline V gene sequence: CDR1 KGHDR, CDR2 SFDVKD. The ends were cut back, 7 bases at V and 1 base at J, with 16 bases in the middle. This CDR3 is built from 16 residues.

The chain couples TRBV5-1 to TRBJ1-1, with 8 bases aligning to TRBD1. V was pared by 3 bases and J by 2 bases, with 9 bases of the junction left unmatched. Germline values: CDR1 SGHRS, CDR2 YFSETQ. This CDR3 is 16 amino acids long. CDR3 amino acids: CASSSTGGRGNTEAFF. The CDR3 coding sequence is TGCGCCAGCAGCTCAACAGGGGGGCGAGGCAACACTGAAGCTTTCTTT.

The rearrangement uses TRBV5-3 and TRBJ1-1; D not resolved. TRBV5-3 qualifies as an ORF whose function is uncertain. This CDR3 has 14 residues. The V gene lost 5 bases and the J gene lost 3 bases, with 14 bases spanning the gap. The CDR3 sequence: CARRLGGLDTEAFF. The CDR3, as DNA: TGTGCCAGAAGATTAGGAGGGCTGGACACTGAAGCTTTCTTT.

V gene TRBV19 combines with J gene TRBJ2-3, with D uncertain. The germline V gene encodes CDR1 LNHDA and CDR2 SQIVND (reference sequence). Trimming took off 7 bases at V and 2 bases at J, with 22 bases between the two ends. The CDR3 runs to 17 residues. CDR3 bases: TGTGCCAGTACCCGACGTTTGGGCTCTCTTTCCACAGATACGCAGTATTTT. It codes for CASTRRLGSLSTDTQYF.

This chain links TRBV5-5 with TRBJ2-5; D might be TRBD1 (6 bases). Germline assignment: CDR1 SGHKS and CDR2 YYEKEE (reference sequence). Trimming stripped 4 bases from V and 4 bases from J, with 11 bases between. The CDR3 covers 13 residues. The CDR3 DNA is TGTGCCAGCAGCGGGGGACATACAGAGACCCAGTACTTC. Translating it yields CASSGGHTETQYF.

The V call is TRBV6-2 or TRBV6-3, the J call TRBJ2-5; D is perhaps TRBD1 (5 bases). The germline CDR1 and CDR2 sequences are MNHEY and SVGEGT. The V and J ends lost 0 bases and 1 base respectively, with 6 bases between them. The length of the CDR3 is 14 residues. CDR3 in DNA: TGTGCCAGCAGTTACTCCGACAGCCAAGAGACCCAGTACTTC. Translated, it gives CASSYSDSQETQYF.

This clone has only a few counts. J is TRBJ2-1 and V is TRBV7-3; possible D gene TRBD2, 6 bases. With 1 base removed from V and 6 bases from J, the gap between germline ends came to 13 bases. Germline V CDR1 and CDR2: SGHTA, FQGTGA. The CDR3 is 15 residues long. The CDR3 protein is CASSLSTVSGNEQFF. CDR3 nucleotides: TGTGCCAGCAGCTTAAGTACAGTTAGCGGCAATGAGCAGTTCTTC.

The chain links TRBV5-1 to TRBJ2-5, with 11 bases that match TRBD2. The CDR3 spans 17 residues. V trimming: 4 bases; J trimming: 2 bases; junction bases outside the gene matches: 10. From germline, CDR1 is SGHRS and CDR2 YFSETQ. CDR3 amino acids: CASSGPGTSGLQETQYF. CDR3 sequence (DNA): TGCGCCAGCAGCGGCCCCGGGACTAGCGGCCTTCAAGAGACCCAGTACTTC.

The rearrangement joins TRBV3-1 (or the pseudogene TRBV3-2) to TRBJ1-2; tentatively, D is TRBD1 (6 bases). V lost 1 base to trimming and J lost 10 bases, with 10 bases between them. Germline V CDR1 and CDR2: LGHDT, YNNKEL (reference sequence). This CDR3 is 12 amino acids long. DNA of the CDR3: TGTGCCAGCAGCCAAGGTGCAGGGGCCTACACCTTC. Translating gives CASSQGAGAYTF.